What follows describes a single T cell receptor beta chain. Original data processing: Nucleated cell number was recorded as an estimate derived from reference gene primer amplification. Profiling relied on immunoSEQ multiplex PCR, and the TCRdb table lists in-frame clones only, not all of them. V and J calls and clone size are given by that table; D and trimming were obtained from the DNA. The sample records some 200,000 clones, 85% being singletons. This record comes from a study of blood T cell repertoires in COVID-19. Study summary: Sample material is recorded as cDNA or gDNA derived from T cells, B-cell-depleted T cells, or PBMCs.

Sequencing was carried out using peripheral blood. This sequence was found in a man between 60 and 75 years old with COVID-19, enrolled during active disease.

This CDR3 is CASSLALRSSYEQYF. The CDR3, as DNA: TGTGCCAGCAGCTTGGCCCTGCGTAGCTCCTACGAGCAGTACTTC. This chain links TRBV5-5 with TRBJ2-7; D gene ambiguous. This CDR3 has 15 amino acids. The germline V gene has CDR1 SGHKS and CDR2 YYEKEE (reference sequence). V was shortened by 0 bases and J by 0 bases, with 10 bases between the two germline ends.